These 6 T cell receptor beta chains were sequenced from one sample in a study of cytomegalovirus exposure and HLA in healthy donors (dated by TCRdb to the late 2010s). Receptor amplification or capture employed the immunoSEQ multiplex PCR assay. The immuneACCESS repertoire file appears here via TCRdb, limited to in-frame rearrangements. These files lack a portion of the clones; in checked studies, under half of the deficit traces to unresolved V genes, and the cause of the others is not known. Present in this sample are fewer than 120,000 clones, approximately 88% of which were seen just once. The ten most abundant clones make up under 1.5% of the sample. Sequencing was performed on PBMCs. These receptors were collected from a woman younger than 45 in good health and CMV-seropositive.

The chain carries TRBV4-3 and TRBJ2-7, with D possibly TRBD2 on 5 matching bases. V dropped 1 base and J dropped 7 bases, with 17 bases sitting between them. Germline V gives CDR1 LGHNA, CDR2 YSLEER. The CDR3 is 15 residues long. The CDR3 reads CASSQGRGWLGEQYF. In DNA, the CDR3 is TGCGCCAGCAGCCAAGGTCGGGGATGGCTCGGGGAGCAGTACTTC.

This clone was counted a few times. The rearrangement uses TRBV7-8 and TRBJ1-5; D is possibly TRBD1 (6 bases). The germline V gene has CDR1 SGHVS and CDR2 FQNEAQ. This CDR3 comprises 15 residues. The V gene lost 5 bases and the J gene lost 2 bases, with 13 bases spanning the gap. CDR3 sequence reads: CASSHDRFGNQPQHF. CDR3 coding DNA: TGTGCCAGCAGCCATGACAGGTTTGGCAATCAGCCCCAGCATTTT.

The J gene is TRBJ2-7, the V gene TRBV27; D is unresolved. Germline V gives CDR1 MNHEY, CDR2 SMNVEV (reference sequence). Trimming removed 3 bases from V and 5 bases from J, with 11 bases in between. This CDR3 spans 13 amino acids. The CDR3 region is CASSFLGADEQYF. The CDR3 DNA sequence: TGTGCCAGCAGTTTTCTGGGTGCGGACGAGCAGTACTTC.

This clone was counted once. The chain uses TRBV6-1 and TRBJ1-1, with D possibly matching TRBD1 (5 bases). The V gene's germline CDR1 is MNHNS and CDR2 SASEGT. This CDR3 is 13 amino acids long. The V and J ends lost 4 bases and 5 bases respectively, with 11 bases between them. The CDR3 bases are TGTGCCAGCAGTGCGGGGGTTGGTACTGAAGCTTTCTTT. It yields the protein CASSAGVGTEAFF.

The V and J genes are TRBV9 and TRBJ2-3, with D possibly being TRBD2 (6 bases). Germline CDR1 is SGDLS and CDR2 is YYNGEE. Trimming pared 0 bases from V and 1 base from J, leaving 9 bases between. This CDR3 region has 15 residues. The CDR3 protein is CASSVAAGRTDTQYF. CDR3 DNA sequence: TGTGCCAGCAGCGTAGCCGCGGGGCGCACAGATACGCAGTATTTT.

The rearrangement joins TRBV29-1 to TRBJ2-1, with 9 bases matching TRBD2. Trimming at V came to 4 bases and at J to 5 bases, leaving 9 bases not matched to a gene. This CDR3 is 15 amino acids long. Germline CDR1 SQVTM, CDR2 ANQGSEA. As DNA, the CDR3 is TGCAGCGTTGGAAATCGGCTAGCGGGGAACAATGAGCAGTTCTTC. Its translation: CSVGNRLAGNNEQFF.